The next 20 T cell receptor beta chains were all read from a single sample in a study of blood T cell repertoires in COVID-19. Sequencing used immunoSEQ multiplex PCR; TCRdb keeps in-frame clones, though not all of them. Found here are tens of thousands of clones, about three quarters of them singletons; the top ten hold around 50%. Sequencing was performed on peripheral blood. These receptor sequences come from a woman aged 80 or older with acute or convalescent COVID-19.

The chain couples TRBV14 to TRBJ2-7, with D possibly TRBD1 on 6 matching bases. The V end was cut by 2 bases, the J end by 6 bases, with 20 bases between. This CDR3 has 16 residues. Germline assignment: CDR1 SGHDN and CDR2 FVKESK. The CDR3 DNA reads TGTGCCAGCAGCCAATCCCTCAGGGGAGAACTTCGCGAGCAGTACTTC. This translates into CASSQSLRGELREQYF.

This sequence joins TRBV18 and TRBJ2-1; TRBD1 is a possible D gene (6 bases). The germline V and J ends were trimmed by 0 bases and 6 bases, with 15 bases remaining between them. This CDR3 is 16 amino acids long. Germline values: CDR1 KGHSH, CDR2 LQKENI. This CDR3 is CASSPPGRGFSNEQFF. The CDR3 nucleotides are TGTGCCAGCTCACCACCGGGCAGGGGATTTTCCAATGAGCAGTTCTTC.

The chain is built from TRBV28 and TRBJ2-1; 7 bases are shared with TRBD2. This CDR3 spans 16 amino acids. Trimming took 3 bases from V and 8 from J; bases not matched to a gene: 13. Germline CDR1 and CDR2: MDHEN and SYDVKM. CDR3: CASSFPRGGGGDEQFF. CDR3 bases: TGTGCCAGCAGTTTCCCGCGGGGCGGGGGAGGCGATGAGCAGTTCTTC.

The CDR3 reads CATSSGLAGIQETQYF. CDR3 bases: TGTGCCACCAGCTCCGGACTAGCGGGGATCCAAGAGACCCAGTACTTC. V and J are TRBV15 and TRBJ2-5; TRBD2 agrees at 12 bases. CDR1 is LNHNV, CDR2 YYDKDF, per germline (reference sequence). The J segment lost 1 base and the V segment lost 5 bases, leaving 5 bases of the junction unmatched. The CDR3 has 16 residues.

This rearrangement joins TRBV4-1 to TRBJ2-7; 10 positions agree with TRBD1. The germline gives CDR1 MGHRA, CDR2 YSYEKL. The CDR3 is 15 amino acids. V dropped 2 bases and J dropped 2; count of bases not matched to a gene: 3. The CDR3 loop is CASSQRQGATYEQYF. CDR3 nucleotide sequence: TGCGCCAGCAGCCAAAGACAGGGGGCTACCTACGAGCAGTACTTC.

The CDR3 protein is CASSPWGTGGDYGYTF. CDR3 sequence (DNA): TGTGCCAGCAGCCCTTGGGGGACAGGGGGCGACTATGGCTACACCTTC. This rearrangement joins TRBV3-1 (or the pseudogene TRBV3-2) to TRBJ1-2; 12 bases fit TRBD1. Losses at the gene ends were 4 bases for V and 3 bases for J; bases not matched to a gene: 6. The V gene's germline CDR1 is LGHDT and CDR2 YNNKEL (reference sequence). This CDR3 comprises 16 residues.

The genes are TRBV19 and TRBJ1-1; 7 bases are shared with TRBD1. CDR1 is LNHDA, CDR2 SQIVND, per germline (reference sequence). The CDR3 has 13 residues. J gave up 4 bases and V 5 bases, and 4 bases lay outside the gene matches. The chain's CDR3 is CASSVTGTTEAFF. The CDR3 DNA follows: TGTGCCAGTAGTGTGACAGGGACCACTGAAGCTTTCTTT.

This rearrangement joins TRBV10-1 to TRBJ1-1, with no clear D. Trimming left V 7 bases short and J 1 base short, with 16 bases between. This CDR3 is 15 amino acids long. Germline V gene lookup returns CDR1 WNHNN and CDR2 SYGVQD (reference sequence). The CDR3 coding sequence is TGCGCCAGCACCCACCCAGGTCAGGCGAACACTGAAGCTTTCTTT. Translation: CASTHPGQANTEAFF.

This clone was observed a handful of times. The chain joins TRBV5-6 to TRBJ2-1, with 7 bases lining up with TRBD1. Unmatched junction bases numbered 7, after V lost 0 bases and J lost 7 bases. Germline CDR1 SGHDT, CDR2 YYEEEE. CDR3 length equals 15 residues. As DNA, the CDR3 is TGTGCCAGCAGCTTGGGGGCACAGGGGAATAATGAGCAGTTCTTC. Translated, it gives CASSLGAQGNNEQFF.

The J gene is TRBJ2-1, the V gene TRBV5-8; 11 bases align to TRBD2. The CDR3 length is 19 residues. CDR1 is SGHTS, CDR2 YDEGEE, per germline. V shed 6 bases, J shed 0 bases, and the junction held 14 bases outside the gene matches. This CDR3 is CASTPPGLAVSSSYNEQFF. The CDR3 DNA is TGTGCCAGCACCCCCCCGGGACTAGCGGTCTCCAGCTCCTACAATGAGCAGTTCTTC.

The rearrangement links TRBV7-9 to TRBJ1-4; tentatively, D is TRBD1 (5 bases). Germline loops: CDR1 SEHNR, CDR2 FQNEAQ (reference sequence). Trimming stripped 3 bases from V and 1 base from J, with 9 bases between. This CDR3 has 15 residues. The CDR3 sequence: CASSLWQGTNEKLFF. CDR3 sequence (DNA): TGTGCCAGCAGCTTGTGGCAGGGAACTAATGAAAAACTGTTTTTT.

The chain joins TRBV2 to TRBJ1-5; unclear D gene. Trimming removed 7 bases from V and 0 bases from J, with 7 bases in between. Germline V gene lookup returns CDR1 SNHLY and CDR2 FYNNEI. This CDR3 is built from 13 residues. CDR3 region: CASTEFSNQPQHF. In DNA, the CDR3 is TGTGCCAGCACCGAGTTTAGCAATCAGCCCCAGCATTTT.

The gene calls are TRBV7-8 and TRBJ2-1; D may be TRBD2 (5 bases). The ends were cut back, 5 bases at V and 2 bases at J, with 16 bases in the middle. This CDR3 has 16 amino acids. Germline V gene data show CDR1 as SGHVS and CDR2 as FQNEAQ. The CDR3 loop reads CASSPYRAGAYNEQFF. CDR3 DNA sequence: TGTGCCAGCAGCCCCTACCGGGCGGGCGCCTACAATGAGCAGTTCTTC. Combining the CDR3 with reference TRBV7-8 and TRBJ2-1 gives the whole variable domain GAGVSQSPRYKVAKRGQDVALRCDPISGHVSLFWYQQALGQGPEFLTYFQNEAQLDKSGLPSDRFFAERPEGSVSTLKIQRTQQEDSAVYLCASSPYRAGAYNEQFFGPGTRLTVL.

The chain uses TRBV6-4 and TRBJ2-3; 7 bases line up with TRBD1. V was pared by 3 bases and J by 6 bases, with 12 bases of the junction left unmatched. The CDR3 is made up of 16 amino acids. From germline, CDR1 is MRHNA and CDR2 SNTAGT. CDR3: CASSEGAGGRPDTQYF. CDR3 in DNA: TGTGCCAGCAGTGAAGGGGCAGGGGGAAGGCCGGATACGCAGTATTTT.

V is TRBV7-9 and J is TRBJ1-2; D is undetermined. V lost 1 base to trimming and J lost 4 bases, with 7 bases between them. CDR1 and CDR2 (germline): SEHNR, FQNEAQ (reference sequence). The CDR3 is 13 amino acids. The CDR3 loop is CASSLGPGYGYTF. CDR3 DNA sequence: TGTGCCAGCAGCTTAGGCCCGGGCTATGGCTACACCTTC.

The chain uses TRBV2 and TRBJ1-1; D is unclear. This CDR3 contains 13 residues. Germline CDR1 reads SNHLY; CDR2 reads FYNNEI. Trimming left V 10 bases short and J 2 bases short, with 14 bases between. CDR3 sequence (DNA): TGTGCCACTAAGATTCAGGCCAACACTGAAGCTTTCTTT. Protein sequence: CATKIQANTEAFF.

The genes are TRBV18 and TRBJ1-5; perhaps TRBD1 as D (5 bases). The germline V gene has CDR1 KGHSH and CDR2 LQKENI. This CDR3 spans 15 amino acids. Deletions cut 2 bases from V and 6 bases from J, with 14 bases between. The CDR3 region is CASSPREGRGQPQHF. The CDR3 DNA follows: TGTGCCAGCTCACCAAGGGAGGGGAGAGGTCAGCCCCAGCATTTT. The whole variable domain, remainder taken from reference TRBV18 and TRBJ1-5, is NAGVMQNPRHLVRRRGQEARLRCSPMKGHSHVYWYRQLPEEGLKFMVYLQKENIIDESGMPKERFSAEFPKEGPSILRIQQVVRGDSAAYFCASSPREGRGQPQHFGDGTRLSIL.

The V and J genes are TRBV3-1 (or the pseudogene TRBV3-2) and TRBJ1-3; D unresolved. The CDR3 spans 14 residues. Trimming removed 2 bases at V and 0 bases at J, with 5 bases between. Germline V CDR1 and CDR2: LGHDT, YNNKEL (reference sequence). CDR3 sequence (DNA): TGTGCCAGCAGCCAACAGAACTCTGGAAACACCATATATTTT. Encoded protein: CASSQQNSGNTIYF.

The rearrangement links TRBV30 to TRBJ1-5, with a tentative D call TRBD1 (6 bases). CDR1 and CDR2 (germline): GTSNPN, SVGIG (reference sequence). The CDR3 runs to 12 residues. CDR3 sequence (DNA): TGTGCTGCGGGGGGCCACAATCAGCCCCAGCATTTT. Protein: CAAGGHNQPQHF.

V and J are TRBV7-9 and TRBJ2-3, with D possibly being TRBD1 (6 bases). CDR1 is SEHNR and CDR2 is FQNEAQ in the germline V gene (reference sequence). This CDR3 contains 14 residues. Trimming shortened V by 5 bases and J by 1 base, and 10 bases separated the two germline ends. The CDR3 nucleotides are TGTGCCAGCAGCAGACAGGAACGCACAGATACGCAGTATTTT. The encoded protein is CASSRQERTDTQYF.